A single sample is the source of the 28 T cell receptor beta chains below, sequenced in a study of blood T cell repertoires in COVID-19 (TCRdb year 2020). Receptor amplification or capture employed the immunoSEQ multiplex PCR assay. Not all clones reach the TCRdb copy of this immuneACCESS table, which keeps in-frame sequences only. Checked studies attribute under half of the gap to unresolved V genes and leave the rest unexplained. For this sample the table gives under 250,000 clones, of which about 83% were detected only once. The ten largest account for roughly 2.9% of the sample. The material sequenced was peripheral blood. Receptors were obtained from a man aged 45-65 years with active or convalescent COVID-19.

The chain links TRBV10-2 to TRBJ1-2; D is uncertain. The CDR3 has 13 amino acids. CDR1 is WSHSY, CDR2 SAAADI, per germline. Trimming shortened V by 7 bases and J by 6 bases, and 15 bases separated the two germline ends. CDR3 nucleotide sequence: TGCGCCAGCACCCAAGAGGGCGGGAATGGCTACACCTTC. It translates to CASTQEGGNGYTF.

This chain uses TRBV7-6 with TRBJ2-3; 7 nucleotides agree with TRBD1. With 3 bases clipped from V and 2 bases from J, the junction kept 8 bases outside the gene matches. The germline gives CDR1 SGHVS, CDR2 FNYEAQ. The CDR3 covers 16 residues. CDR3 DNA: TGTGCCAGCAGCTTGTCCGGGACAGAAGCCACAGATACGCAGTATTTT. Its protein product is CASSLSGTEATDTQYF.

The genes are TRBV11-2 and TRBJ2-5; D gene unclear. Germline V lookup: CDR1 SGHAT, CDR2 FQNNGV. The length of the CDR3 is 14 residues. The germline V and J ends were trimmed by 2 bases and 5 bases, with 12 bases remaining between them. CDR3 DNA: TGTGCCAGCAGCTTATTCATTAGCCTGGAGACCCAGTACTTC. This gives the protein CASSLFISLETQYF.

This clone has only a few counts. Other DNA sequences from this sample encode an identical CDR3 as well. This chain links TRBV7-9 with TRBJ2-7; D is possibly TRBD1 (6 bases). V lost 5 bases, J lost 3 bases, and 11 bases lay in between. Germline V gene data show CDR1 as SEHNR and CDR2 as FQNEAQ (reference sequence). This CDR3 contains 13 residues. For the CDR3, the DNA is TGTGCCAGCAGCCCCCCGGACAGCTACGAGCAGTACTTC. Its translation is CASSPPDSYEQYF.

V usage is TRBV9 and J usage is TRBJ2-3; 8 bases align to TRBD1. Germline V gives CDR1 SGDLS, CDR2 YYNGEE. The CDR3 consists of 14 residues. The J segment lost 2 bases and the V segment lost 2 bases, leaving 1 base of the junction unmatched. The CDR3: CASSVTGATDTQYF. In nucleotides, the CDR3 is TGTGCCAGCAGCGTGACAGGGGCCACAGATACGCAGTATTTT.

This clone was counted at least ten times. The rearrangement links TRBV2 to TRBJ1-1; D is undetermined. This CDR3 comprises 11 residues. The V end was cut by 3 bases, the J end by 8 bases, with 7 bases between. CDR1 and CDR2 (germline): SNHLY, FYNNEI. CDR3 region: CASSEAGEAFF. In nucleotides, the CDR3 is TGTGCCAGCAGTGAGGCGGGGGAAGCTTTCTTT.

The genes are TRBV4-1 and TRBJ2-5, with D unclear. Germline assignment: CDR1 MGHRA and CDR2 YSYEKL. The CDR3 runs 13 residues. Trimming pared 4 bases from V and 4 bases from J, leaving 10 bases between. The CDR3 sequence: CASSLWLRETQYF. In nucleotides, the CDR3 is TGCGCCAGCAGCCTTTGGTTGAGAGAGACCCAGTACTTC.

The chain recombines TRBV6-2 or TRBV6-3 with TRBJ1-1; 8 nucleotides line up with TRBD1. V was clipped by 4 bases and J by 0 bases; unmatched bases: 13. The germline V gene has CDR1 MNHEY and CDR2 SVGEGT. The CDR3 sequence is 18 residues long. DNA for the CDR3: TGTGCCAGCAGTTTGGACAGGGCCGCGACGTTGCTGAACACTGAAGCTTTCTTT. Protein: CASSLDRAATLLNTEAFF.

The rearrangement joins TRBV4-1 to TRBJ2-3; 12 nucleotides match TRBD2. Germline CDR1 and CDR2: MGHRA and YSYEKL. The CDR3 covers 18 residues. J was trimmed by 0 bases and V by 1 base; bases with no gene match: 5. Here the CDR3 reads CASSQGLAGGPSTDTQYF. CDR3 DNA sequence: TGCGCCAGCAGCCAAGGGCTAGCGGGGGGGCCGAGCACAGATACGCAGTATTTT.

The CDR3 reads CASSSGYNSPLHF. DNA of the CDR3: TGTGCCAGCTCCTCGGGATATAATTCACCCCTCCACTTT. V usage is TRBV27 and J usage is TRBJ1-6; no definite D call. The CDR3 covers 13 residues. V was trimmed by 8 bases and J by 4 bases, leaving 9 bases between them. Germline V CDR1 and CDR2: MNHEY, SMNVEV (reference sequence).

As to this clone: Other nucleotide sequences from this sample produce the same CDR3. This chain links TRBV3-1 (or the pseudogene TRBV3-2) with TRBJ2-7, with TRBD2 as a possible D gene (6 bases). The CDR3 runs 12 residues. From germline, CDR1 is LGHDT and CDR2 YNNKEL (reference sequence). V was pared by 4 bases and J by 4 bases, with 8 bases between. The CDR3 loop reads CASSPGSYEQYF. The DNA of the CDR3 is TGTGCCAGCAGCCCCGGGAGTTACGAGCAGTACTTC.

V usage is TRBV21-1 and J usage is TRBJ1-3. TRBV21-1 has pseudogene status. The CDR3 has 15 amino acids. In DNA, the CDR3 is TGTGCCAGCAGCATGGGAGGGAGCTCTGGAAACACCATATATTTT. Its protein product is CASSMGGSSGNTIYF.

The V and J genes are TRBV14 and TRBJ2-1; 11 bases agree with TRBD2. Germline-derived CDR1 and CDR2 are SGHDN and FVKESK. The CDR3 covers 17 residues. V lost 2 bases and J lost 5; bases outside the gene matches: 8. In DNA form, the CDR3 reads TGTGCCAGCAGCCAACGTCGACTAGCGGGGTGGAACAATGAGCAGTTCTTC. Translation: CASSQRRLAGWNNEQFF.

This clone was picked up one time. This chain's CDR3 is CASTRGGAGDTQYF. Written as DNA, the CDR3 is TGTGCCAGCACCCGGGGGGGGGCTGGTGATACGCAGTATTTT. The V and J genes are TRBV9 and TRBJ2-3; 8 bases align to TRBD2. Trimming took 6 bases from V and 6 from J; bases not matched to a gene: 9. CDR1 is SGDLS and CDR2 is YYNGEE in the germline V gene. The CDR3 contains 14 residues.

This rearrangement joins TRBV30 to TRBJ2-7; 11 bases line up with TRBD2. The CDR3 has 15 residues. J was trimmed by 5 bases and V by 0 bases; bases with no gene match: 6. From germline, CDR1 is GTSNPN and CDR2 SVGIG (reference sequence). The DNA of the CDR3 is TGTGCCTGGAGTGTAGGTAGCGGGGGGGCCAACGAGCAGTACTTC. Encoded protein: CAWSVGSGGANEQYF.

V is TRBV7-9 and J is TRBJ1-1, with D possibly TRBD1 on 5 matching bases. The V gene lost 4 bases and the J gene lost 10 bases, with 22 bases spanning the gap. From germline, CDR1 is SEHNR and CDR2 FQNEAQ (reference sequence). The CDR3 is 15 amino acids. The CDR3 sequence: CASSSEGRGLSRAFF. In nucleotides, the CDR3 is TGTGCCAGCAGCTCCGAGGGGCGGGGTCTGTCGCGAGCTTTCTTT.

Here the CDR3 reads CASSSKVDMSTGGHLDTQYF. DNA of the CDR3: TGTGCCAGCAGTTCAAAAGTGGATATGAGTACAGGGGGCCACTTGGATACGCAGTATTTT. The rearrangement uses TRBV28 and TRBJ2-3, with 9 bases fitting TRBD1. This CDR3 is 20 amino acids long. From germline, CDR1 is MDHEN and CDR2 SYDVKM. V was clipped by 4 bases and J by 6 bases; unmatched bases: 23.

The rearrangement joins TRBV27 to TRBJ2-7; 9 nucleotides match TRBD2. V shed 0 bases and J 5 bases; nucleotides not matched to a gene: 8. This CDR3 has 16 residues. Germline assignment: CDR1 MNHEY and CDR2 SMNVEV (reference sequence). CDR3 residues: CASSLSLAGSNHEQYF. The CDR3 nucleotides read TGTGCCAGCAGTTTATCCCTAGCGGGATCGAACCACGAGCAGTACTTC.

This rearrangement joins TRBV5-4 to TRBJ2-2; the match to TRBD1 covers 8 bases. This CDR3 region has 17 residues. From germline, CDR1 is SGHNT and CDR2 YYREEE (reference sequence). After removal of 0 bases from V and 0 bases from J, the junction contained 4 bases not matched to a gene. CDR3 sequence (DNA): TGTGCCAGCAGCTTGGGGGGCAGGGGGCCGAACACCGGGGAGCTGTTTTTT. It specifies CASSLGGRGPNTGELFF.

The V gene is TRBV5-6, the J gene TRBJ2-5; D call uncertain. This CDR3 has 11 amino acids. The germline V gene has CDR1 SGHDT and CDR2 YYEEEE. V lost 0 bases and J lost 5, with 2 bases in between. Written as DNA, the CDR3 is TGTGCCAGCAGCTTGGCGGAGACCCAGTACTTC. It translates to CASSLAETQYF.

This clone was observed once. The V gene is TRBV4-1, the J gene TRBJ2-1, with a tentative D call TRBD2 (5 bases). The CDR3 runs 19 residues. Germline CDR1 reads MGHRA; CDR2 reads YSYEKL. V lost 1 base, J lost 0 bases, and 19 bases lay in between. The CDR3 here is CASSQGLTGFQSSYNEQFF. The CDR3 coding sequence is TGCGCCAGCAGCCAAGGACTAACCGGGTTTCAAAGCTCCTACAATGAGCAGTTCTTC.

This chain connects TRBV9 to TRBJ1-3, with TRBD1 identical over 10 bases. The length of the CDR3 is 17 residues. V lost 2 bases to trimming and J lost 1 base; unmatched junction nucleotides: 6. The germline gives CDR1 SGDLS, CDR2 YYNGEE. CDR3 bases: TGTGCCAGCAGCGTGTTCCGGGACAGGGGATCTGGAAACACCATATATTTT. It encodes CASSVFRDRGSGNTIYF.

The chain recombines TRBV29-1 with TRBJ2-3, with 16 bases identical to TRBD2. Germline loops: CDR1 SQVTM, CDR2 ANQGSEA. The CDR3 totals 20 residues. J was trimmed by 7 bases and V by 2 bases; bases with no gene match: 18. In DNA, the CDR3 is TGCAGCGTTGAAATAGGGGATAGGACGGGGACTAGCGGGAGGGCCTATACGCAGTATTTT. The encoded protein is CSVEIGDRTGTSGRAYTQYF.

The gene calls are TRBV7-2 and TRBJ1-2, with TRBD1 matching over 7 bases. CDR1 SGHTA and CDR2 FQGNSA come from the germline V gene. J gave up 0 bases and V 7 bases, and 8 bases lay outside the gene matches. This CDR3 region has 15 residues. The CDR3, as DNA: TGTGCCAGCACCGAGGGACAGACCCCTAACTATGGCTACACCTTC. Protein product: CASTEGQTPNYGYTF.

The V and J genes are TRBV6-5 and TRBJ2-2; possible D gene TRBD1, 6 bases. This CDR3 region has 15 residues. Germline V gene data show CDR1 as MNHEY and CDR2 as SVGAGI. V lost 6 bases and J 4 bases, leaving 15 bases between the germline ends. As DNA, the CDR3 is TGTGCCAGCAGACCTTCCAGGGGAATCACCGGGGAGCTGTTTTTT. Translated: CASRPSRGITGELFF.

The rearrangement joins TRBV24-1 to TRBJ1-1, with 9 nucleotides matching TRBD1. The ends lost 5 bases at V and 6 bases at J; junction bases unmatched: 0. This CDR3 has 12 amino acids. Per germline, CDR1 KGHDR and CDR2 SFDVKD. CDR3 sequence: CATSGDRAEAFF. Written as DNA, the CDR3 is TGTGCCACCAGTGGGGACAGGGCTGAAGCTTTCTTT.

This chain connects TRBV28 to TRBJ2-7; weak D call: TRBD1 (5 bases). V dropped 1 base and J dropped 2 bases, with 9 bases sitting between them. The CDR3 consists of 14 residues. CDR1 and CDR2 (germline): MDHEN, SYDVKM. CDR3 in DNA: TGTGCCAGCAGTTTATCCAGGGTGCCCTACGAGCAGTACTTC. Residues: CASSLSRVPYEQYF.

This clone came up a few times. This chain connects TRBV6-4 to TRBJ2-3, with 11 bases identical to TRBD2. V dropped 2 bases and J dropped 11; count of bases not matched to a gene: 9. The CDR3 is made up of 15 amino acids. CDR1 MRHNA and CDR2 SNTAGT come from the germline V gene. CDR3 sequence reads: CASSDLAGGRGGQYF. CDR3 DNA: TGTGCCAGCAGTGACCTAGCGGGGGGCCGAGGAGGGCAGTATTTT.